Detailed here is one TCR beta chain. The record originates from a study of blood T cell repertoires in COVID-19. The CDR3 consists of 15 residues. Per germline, CDR1 LNHDA and CDR2 SQIVND (reference sequence). Trimming at V came to 2 bases and at J to 5 bases, leaving 5 bases not matched to a gene. Repertoires were generated with immunoSEQ multiplex PCR, while TCRdb's copy carries only in-frame clones and drops some. This repertoire shows about 220,000 clones, under 90% found once; its top ten account for about 3.7%. Sequencing was done on a sample of PBMCs or T cells enriched from blood (not recorded which). The rearrangement joins TRBV19 to TRBJ2-1; TRBD2 matches 8 bases. The origin of this receptor is a woman aged 55 to 70 who had recovered from COVID-19. The CDR3 nucleotides are TGTGCCAGTAGTATAAGTAGCGGGGTCCACAATGAGCAGTTCTTC. Its protein product is CASSISSGVHNEQFF.